The 3 T cell receptor beta chains below come from one sample, sequenced in a study of healthy donors' naive CD4 and CD8 T cells. TCR libraries were built from 500 to 600 ng of total RNA by linear amplification. One entry per CDR3 protein, called by TCRdb with MiXCR from the reads. The data show 200,000 or so distinct CDR3 sequences, 65% to 75% seen once. Material for sequencing was naive CD4+ and CD8+ T cells sorted from blood, pooled from several donors. The receptors here all came from a pool of human donors in good health; the sample pools cells from several healthy donors.

V gene TRBV6-5 combines with J gene TRBJ1-2; no firm D call. This CDR3 contains 15 residues. V lost 6 bases to trimming and J lost 7 bases, with 21 bases between them. Germline CDR1 reads MNHEY; CDR2 reads SVGAGI. The CDR3 spells CASSLGRVGSGGYTF. The DNA for the CDR3 is TGTGCCAGCAGCTTAGGCCGCGTAGGGTCTGGTGGCTACACCTTC.

There are a few counts of this clonotype. The V gene is TRBV11-2, the J gene TRBJ2-7; 10 bases agree with TRBD2. V was clipped by 0 bases and J by 3 bases; unmatched bases: 2. The CDR3 has 15 residues. Per germline, CDR1 SGHAT and CDR2 FQNNGV. CDR3 residues: CASSLESSGSYEQYF. The CDR3 DNA follows: TGTGCCAGCAGCTTAGAGTCTAGCGGGAGCTACGAGCAGTACTTC.

The V gene is TRBV7-8, the J gene TRBJ2-1; possibly TRBD1 or TRBD2 for D (5 bases each). V dropped 2 bases and J dropped 5 bases, with 7 bases sitting between them. The CDR3 length is 13 residues. Per germline, CDR1 SGHVS and CDR2 FQNEAQ. CDR3 sequence: CASSLWDHNEQFF. Here the CDR3 DNA reads TGTGCCAGCAGCTTATGGGACCACAATGAGCAGTTCTTC. The variable domain in full, completed from reference TRBV7-8 and TRBJ2-1, reads GAGVSQSPRYKVAKRGQDVALRCDPISGHVSLFWYQQALGQGPEFLTYFQNEAQLDKSGLPSDRFFAERPEGSVSTLKIQRTQQEDSAVYLCASSLWDHNEQFFGPGTRLTVL.